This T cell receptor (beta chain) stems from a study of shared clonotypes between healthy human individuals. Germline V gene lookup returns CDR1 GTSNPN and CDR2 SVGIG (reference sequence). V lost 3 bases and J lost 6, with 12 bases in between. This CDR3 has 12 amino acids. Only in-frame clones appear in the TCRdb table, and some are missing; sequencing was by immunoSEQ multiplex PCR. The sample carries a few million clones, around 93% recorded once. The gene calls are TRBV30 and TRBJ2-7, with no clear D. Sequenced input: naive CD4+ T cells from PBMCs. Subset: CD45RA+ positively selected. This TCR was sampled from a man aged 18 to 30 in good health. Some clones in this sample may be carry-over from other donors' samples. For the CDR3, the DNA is TGTGCCTGGAGGATACAACTGCGCGAGCAGTACTTC. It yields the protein CAWRIQLREQYF.